A single sample is the source of the 3 T cell receptor beta chains below, sequenced in a study of blood T cell repertoires in COVID-19 (dated by TCRdb to about 2020). Library method: the immunoSEQ multiplex PCR assay. TCRdb's version of the immuneACCESS table is confined to in-frame rearrangements and falls short of the full clone set. An unresolved V gene accounts for under half of the shortfall where checked; the remainder is of unknown origin. The sample data list roughly 250,000 clones, and more than 60% of these were observed just once. The top ten hold 3% to 4% of the sample. Sequencing used peripheral blood. These receptors all come from a woman aged 40 to 49 with active or convalescent COVID-19.

The chain employs TRBV5-1 and TRBJ2-1; 7 bases match TRBD1. Germline CDR1 and CDR2: SGHRS and YFSETQ. CDR3 length: 16 residues. The trim removed 4 bases at V and 9 bases at J, leaving 16 bases unmatched. The CDR3 sequence is CASSPRDRVGFIEQFF. The CDR3, as DNA: TGCGCCAGCAGCCCCCGAGACAGGGTTGGCTTTATTGAGCAGTTCTTC.

The rearrangement uses TRBV7-9 and TRBJ2-7; D might be TRBD2 (6 bases). This CDR3 spans 14 amino acids. Trimming pared 1 base from V and 6 bases from J, leaving 13 bases between. Germline assignment: CDR1 SEHNR and CDR2 FQNEAQ (reference sequence). DNA of the CDR3: TGTGCCAGCAGCTTAGGTATCGGGGGTAGCGAGCAGTACTTC. Translation gives CASSLGIGGSEQYF.

This clone was detected once. CDR3 amino acids: CASSLDPTGNTIYF. CDR3 nucleotides: TGTGCCAGCAGCTTGGATCCCACTGGAAACACCATATATTTT. This chain connects TRBV5-4 to TRBJ1-3; D is unresolved. Trimming shortened V by 0 bases and J by 2 bases, and 6 bases separated the two germline ends. CDR3 size: 14 residues. The germline gives CDR1 SGHNT, CDR2 YYREEE (reference sequence). Together with reference TRBV5-4 and TRBJ1-3, the CDR3 gives the full variable domain: ETGVTQSPTHLIKTRGQQVTLRCSSQSGHNTVSWYQQALGQGPQFIFQYYREEENGRGNFPPRFSGLQFPNYSSELNVNALELDDSALYLCASSLDPTGNTIYFGEGSWLTVV.